Each of the 15 T cell receptor beta chains below was sequenced from the same sample in a study of blood T cell repertoires in COVID-19. Sequencing used immunoSEQ multiplex PCR; TCRdb keeps in-frame clones, though not all of them. The table records more than 200,000 clones, around 84% of them present only once. The sequencing sample was made of PBMCs or T cells enriched from blood (not recorded which). The receptor source for this set is a man aged 25-40 years with acute COVID-19.

This clone has just one count. As DNA, the CDR3 is TGTGCCAGCAGCTCAGAAGGGGGTATGACAGATACGCAGTATTTT. Its translation: CASSSEGGMTDTQYF. The V and J genes are TRBV9 and TRBJ2-3, with D possibly being TRBD1 (6 bases). Between the trimmed V and J ends, which lost 4 bases and 3 bases, there was a span of 15 bases. In germline, CDR1 is SGDLS, CDR2 YYNGEE. This CDR3 spans 15 amino acids.

The J gene is TRBJ1-2, the V gene TRBV12-3 or TRBV12-4, with no clear D. The CDR3 extends over 13 amino acids. The ends were cut back, 3 bases at V and 2 bases at J, with 7 bases in the middle. CDR3 in DNA: TGTGCCAGCAGTTTGTTCCTGAACTATGGCTACACCTTC. This codes for CASSLFLNYGYTF.

In its sample, this clone ranks as medium-sized. V gene TRBV13 combines with J gene TRBJ2-7; TRBD2 might be the D (6 bases). V dropped 0 bases and J dropped 7 bases, with 13 bases sitting between them. The CDR3 has 14 residues. CDR1 is PRHDT and CDR2 is FYEKMQ in the germline V gene (reference sequence). The CDR3: CASSLGQLGGEQYF. Written as DNA, the CDR3 is TGTGCCAGCAGCTTAGGACAATTGGGAGGTGAGCAGTACTTC.

This chain connects TRBV29-1 to TRBJ2-1; TRBD1 matches 7 bases. The V segment lost 7 bases and the J segment 12 bases; nucleotides outside the gene matches: 15. This CDR3 contains 13 residues. Germline CDR1 SQVTM, CDR2 ANQGSEA. CDR3 bases: TGCAGCGCCCGGGACAGTGTGAGGATTGTGCAGTTCTTC. Translated: CSARDSVRIVQFF.

The CDR3 nucleotides read TGCGCCAGCAGCTTGGTCGCAGGGGTGTACGAGCAGTACTTC. Encoded protein: CASSLVAGVYEQYF. The V and J genes are TRBV5-1 and TRBJ2-7; tentative D call: TRBD1 (6 bases). The CDR3 has 14 amino acids. CDR1 SGHRS and CDR2 YFSETQ come from the germline V gene. The ends were cut back, 0 bases at V and 4 bases at J, with 11 bases in the middle.

This clone was detected a few times. J is TRBJ1-1 and V is TRBV7-9; 7 bases fit TRBD1. The CDR3 loop spans 14 amino acids. The V gene's germline CDR1 is SEHNR and CDR2 FQNEAQ (reference sequence). The trim removed 5 bases at V and 3 bases at J, leaving 6 bases unmatched. CDR3 loop: CASSARGKDTEAFF. The CDR3 nucleotides read TGTGCCAGCAGCGCCAGGGGGAAGGACACTGAAGCTTTCTTT.

The CDR3 sequence: CASSFGALWDGGYTF. The CDR3 nucleotides are TGTGCCAGCAGCTTTGGGGCGCTCTGGGATGGAGGCTACACCTTC. V and J are TRBV7-2 and TRBJ1-2, with a weak D call TRBD1 (5 bases). The CDR3 has 15 residues. Germline V gives CDR1 SGHTA, CDR2 FQGNSA. V was cut by 3 bases and J by 8 bases, with 19 bases left in between.

This clone was observed a handful of times. The sample holds other DNA sequences that translate to the same CDR3. This chain joins TRBV18 and TRBJ1-2, with D tentatively TRBD1 (6 bases). This CDR3 has 13 amino acids. Trimming left V 3 bases short and J 5 bases short, with 10 bases between. Germline-derived CDR1 and CDR2 are KGHSH and LQKENI. The CDR3 sequence: CASSPDRGYGYTF. CDR3 bases: TGTGCCAGCTCACCGGACAGAGGGTATGGCTACACCTTC.

This clone has only one observation. The CDR3 region has the DNA TGTGCCAGCAGCTCCCGACAATCCGGGGAGCTGTTTTTT. It translates to CASSSRQSGELFF. V usage is TRBV7-3 and J usage is TRBJ2-2, with D hard to call. The CDR3 covers 13 residues. V was shortened by 4 bases and J by 6 bases, with 9 bases between the two germline ends. Germline lookup yields CDR1 SGHTA and CDR2 FQGTGA.

The V gene is TRBV27, the J gene TRBJ1-2, with 7 bases fitting TRBD1. J gave up 5 bases and V 3 bases, and 15 bases lay outside the gene matches. The CDR3 consists of 17 residues. The germline CDR1 and CDR2 sequences are MNHEY and SMNVEV (reference sequence). CDR3 residues: CASSLWGTEFPYYGYTF. The CDR3 nucleotides read TGTGCCAGCAGTTTGTGGGGGACAGAATTTCCATATTATGGCTACACCTTC.

The genes are TRBV6-5 and TRBJ1-5; 7 bases map to TRBD1. The J segment lost 5 bases and the V segment lost 6 bases, leaving 10 bases of the junction unmatched. This CDR3 has 15 amino acids. Germline V gene data show CDR1 as MNHEY and CDR2 as SVGAGI. CDR3 DNA sequence: TGTGCCAGCAGCCCCGACAGGGTGACGGATCAGCCCCAGCATTTT. It yields the protein CASSPDRVTDQPQHF.

This clone was recorded only once. The genes are TRBV6-6 and TRBJ2-2, with a weak D call TRBD2 (6 bases). Germline V gene data show CDR1 as MNHNY and CDR2 as SVGAGI (reference sequence). Trimming took off 5 bases at V and 1 base at J, with 17 bases between the two ends. The CDR3 has 17 residues. CDR3 nucleotides: TGTGCCAGCAGTCGTAATTCCGGGACTTTGAACACCGGGGAGCTGTTTTTT. Protein: CASSRNSGTLNTGELFF.

V is TRBV28 and J is TRBJ1-5; D ambiguous. The germline V gene has CDR1 MDHEN and CDR2 SYDVKM. The ends were cut back, 8 bases at V and 2 bases at J, with 16 bases in the middle. There are 15 residues in the CDR3. CDR3 nucleotide sequence: TGTGCCAGCCACGAGGCGCCCGGAGGCAATCAGCCCCAGCATTTT. It translates to CASHEAPGGNQPQHF.

The genes are TRBV3-1 (or the pseudogene TRBV3-2) and TRBJ1-5; no reliable D call. V lost 0 bases, J lost 8 bases, and 5 bases lay in between. Germline V gene lookup returns CDR1 LGHDT and CDR2 YNNKEL (reference sequence). The CDR3 has 12 amino acids. CDR3: CASSQDSEPQHF. CDR3 in DNA: TGTGCCAGCAGCCAAGATTCGGAGCCCCAGCATTTT.

The chain has TRBV6-1 and TRBJ2-2; maybe TRBD1 (5 bases). Trimming left V 4 bases short and J 1 base short, with 16 bases between. This CDR3 contains 17 residues. The germline gives CDR1 MNHNS, CDR2 SASEGT. The CDR3 spells CASSVGKRTKNTGELFF. CDR3 bases: TGTGCCAGCAGTGTTGGAAAACGGACAAAGAACACCGGGGAGCTGTTTTTT.